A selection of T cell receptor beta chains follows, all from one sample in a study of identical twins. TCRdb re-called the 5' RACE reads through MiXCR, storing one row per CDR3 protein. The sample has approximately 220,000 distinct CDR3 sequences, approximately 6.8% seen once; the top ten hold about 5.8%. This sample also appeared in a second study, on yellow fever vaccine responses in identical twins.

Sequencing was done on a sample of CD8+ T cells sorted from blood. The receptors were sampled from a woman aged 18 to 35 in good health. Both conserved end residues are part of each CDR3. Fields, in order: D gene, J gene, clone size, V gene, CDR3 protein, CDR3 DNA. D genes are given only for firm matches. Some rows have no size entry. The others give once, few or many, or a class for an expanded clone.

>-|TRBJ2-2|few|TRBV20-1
CSASPLGGVNTGELFF
TGCAGTGCTAGCCCTCTCGGGGGAGTAAACACCGGGGAGCTGTTTTTT
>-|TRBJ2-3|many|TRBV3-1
CASSPDNTDTQYF
TGTGCCAGCTCCCCGGACAACACAGATACGCAGTATTTT
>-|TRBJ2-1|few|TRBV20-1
CSARGTASSSYNEQFF
TGCAGTGCTAGGGGGACTGCGTCAAGCTCCTACAATGAGCAGTTCTTC
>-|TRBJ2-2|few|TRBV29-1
CSVEEWGGELFF
TGCAGCGTTGAAGAGTGGGGTGGGGAGCTGTTTTTT
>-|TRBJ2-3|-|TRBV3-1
CASSQPPTQLYSTDTQYF
TGTGCCAGCAGCCAACCTCCGACCCAGCTCTACAGCACAGATACGCAGTATTTT
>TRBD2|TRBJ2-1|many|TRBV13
CASSDSGRAFGQFF
TGTGCCAGCAGCGATAGCGGGAGGGCCTTTGGGCAGTTCTTC
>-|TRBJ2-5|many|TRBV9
CASSVHSSPQETQYF
TGTGCCAGCAGCGTTCATTCCAGTCCCCAAGAGACCCAGTACTTC
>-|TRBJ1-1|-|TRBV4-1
CASSPLARRAEAFF
TGCGCCAGCAGCCCCTTGGCCCGGAGGGCTGAAGCTTTCTTT
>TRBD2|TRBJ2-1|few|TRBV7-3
CASSASPGLVNEQFF
TGTGCCAGCAGCGCATCCCCGGGACTAGTCAATGAGCAGTTCTTC
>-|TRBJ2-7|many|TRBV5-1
CASSLDKSEQYF
TGCGCCAGCAGCTTGGATAAGTCCGAGCAGTACTTC
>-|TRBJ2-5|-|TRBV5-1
CASSLASRIQETQYF
TGCGCCAGCAGCTTGGCCTCACGGATCCAAGAGACCCAGTACTTC
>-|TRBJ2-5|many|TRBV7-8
CASSQKTGYAQETQYF
TGTGCCAGCAGCCAAAAGACAGGATATGCCCAAGAGACCCAGTACTTC
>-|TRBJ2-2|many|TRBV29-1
CSVERENTGELFF
TGCAGCGTTGAGAGGGAGAACACCGGGGAGCTGTTTTTT
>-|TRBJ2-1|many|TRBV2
CASTDLGHNEQFF
TGTGCCAGCACCGATTTAGGGCACAATGAGCAGTTCTTC
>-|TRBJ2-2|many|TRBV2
CASSGAGTPNTGELFF
TGTGCCAGCAGTGGGGCGGGGACACCGAACACCGGGGAGCTGTTTTTT
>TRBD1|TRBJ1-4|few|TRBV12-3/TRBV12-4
CASSLQTGRAEKLFF
TGTGCCAGCAGTTTACAGACAGGGAGGGCTGAAAAACTGTTTTTT
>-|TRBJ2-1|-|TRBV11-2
CASSLEAGFSSYNEQFF
TGTGCCAGCAGCTTAGAAGCAGGTTTTAGCTCCTACAATGAGCAGTTCTTC
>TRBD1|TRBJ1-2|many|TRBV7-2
CASSLGQGYNYGYTF
TGTGCCAGCAGCTTAGGACAGGGGTACAACTATGGCTACACCTTC
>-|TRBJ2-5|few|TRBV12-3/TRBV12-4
CASSLGSPDTKETQYF
TGTGCCAGCAGTTTAGGGTCCCCGGACACTAAAGAGACCCAGTACTTC
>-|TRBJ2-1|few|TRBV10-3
CAISESSSLTSSYNEQFF
TGTGCCATCAGTGAGTCGAGTAGCTTGACGAGCTCCTACAATGAGCAGTTCTTC
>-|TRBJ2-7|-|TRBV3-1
CASSQAPEYYEQYF
TGTGCCAGCAGCCAAGCGCCTGAATACTACGAGCAGTACTTC
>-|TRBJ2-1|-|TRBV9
CASGPSNEQFF
TGTGCCAGCGGACCCTCCAATGAGCAGTTCTTC
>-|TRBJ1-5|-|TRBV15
CATSLSHNQPQHF
TGTGCCACCAGCCTTAGTCACAATCAGCCCCAGCATTTT
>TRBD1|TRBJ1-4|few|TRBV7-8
CASSPTRDRADTTNEKLFF
TGTGCCAGCAGCCCCACACGGGACAGGGCAGATACAACTAATGAAAAACTGTTTTTT
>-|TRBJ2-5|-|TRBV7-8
CASSLRGLRSGPGPETQYF
TGTGCCAGCAGCCTCCGAGGTCTGAGATCCGGGCCGGGCCCAGAGACCCAGTACTTC
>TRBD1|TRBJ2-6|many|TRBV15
CATSRPGQGVSGANVLTF
TGTGCCACCAGCAGGCCGGGACAGGGGGTCTCTGGGGCCAACGTCCTGACTTTC
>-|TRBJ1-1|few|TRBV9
CASSAGQGTEAFF
TGTGCCAGCAGCGCGGGGCAGGGGACCGAAGCTTTCTTT
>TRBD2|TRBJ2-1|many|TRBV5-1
CASSFRTSVNEQFF
TGCGCCAGCAGCTTCCGGACTAGCGTCAATGAGCAGTTCTTC
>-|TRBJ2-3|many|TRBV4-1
CASSRDLDTQYF
TGCGCCAGCAGTCGTGATCTGGATACGCAGTATTTT
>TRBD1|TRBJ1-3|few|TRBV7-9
CASSSSGGSGNTIYF
TGTGCCAGCAGCTCATCAGGGGGCTCTGGAAACACCATATATTTT
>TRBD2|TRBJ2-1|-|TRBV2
CATLSGSYNEQFF
TGTGCCACCCTTAGCGGGAGCTACAATGAGCAGTTCTTC
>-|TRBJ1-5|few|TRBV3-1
CASSQDGGHQPQHF
TGTGCCAGCAGCCAAGATGGGGGGCATCAGCCCCAGCATTTT
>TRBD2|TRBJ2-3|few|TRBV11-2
CASSSSAGTSTDTQYF
TGTGCCAGCAGCTCCTCAGCGGGGACTAGCACAGATACGCAGTATTTT
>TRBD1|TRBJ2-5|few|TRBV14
CASSPYRGKGAQYF
TGTGCCAGCAGCCCGTACAGGGGGAAAGGGGCCCAGTACTTC
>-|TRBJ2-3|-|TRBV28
CASSPNRPTSRLTDTQYF
TGTGCCAGCAGTCCTAATCGACCCACCTCCAGGCTCACAGATACGCAGTATTTT
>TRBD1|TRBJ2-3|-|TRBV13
CASSSRQGTDTQYF
TGTGCCAGCAGCTCAAGACAGGGCACCGATACGCAGTATTTT
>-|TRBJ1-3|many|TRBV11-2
CASRPDLSTGNTIYF
TGTGCCAGCAGACCTGACCTTTCCACTGGAAACACCATATATTTT
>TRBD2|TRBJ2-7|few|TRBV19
CATQGWTSGGYEQYF
TGTGCCACCCAGGGATGGACTAGCGGGGGCTACGAGCAGTACTTC
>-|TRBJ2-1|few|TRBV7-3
CASSLNWLQNNEQFF
TGTGCCAGCAGCTTAAATTGGCTACAAAACAATGAGCAGTTCTTC
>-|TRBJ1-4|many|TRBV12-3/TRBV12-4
CASGGGAWEKLFF
TGTGCCAGCGGAGGAGGGGCTTGGGAAAAACTGTTTTTT
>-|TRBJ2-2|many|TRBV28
CASSLSPLNTGELFF
TGTGCCAGCAGTTTATCTCCTCTCAACACCGGGGAGCTGTTTTTT
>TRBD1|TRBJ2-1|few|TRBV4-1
CASSQPGQGPRNEQFF
TGCGCCAGCAGCCAACCCGGACAGGGACCGAGGAATGAGCAGTTCTTC
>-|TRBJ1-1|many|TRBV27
CATSEGLNTEAFF
TGTGCCACCTCGGAGGGCCTGAACACTGAAGCTTTCTTT
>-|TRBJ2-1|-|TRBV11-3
CASSSIEATNYNEQFF
TGTGCCAGCAGCTCTATCGAGGCGACCAACTACAATGAGCAGTTCTTC
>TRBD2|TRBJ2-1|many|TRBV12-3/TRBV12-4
CASSPTWGLANEQFF
TGTGCCAGCAGCCCCACCTGGGGACTAGCGAATGAGCAGTTCTTC
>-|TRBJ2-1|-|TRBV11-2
CASSWDRYNEQFF
TGTGCCAGCAGCTGGGACCGTTACAATGAGCAGTTCTTC
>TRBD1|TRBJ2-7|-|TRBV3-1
CACSKTVTGGYEQYF
TGTGCCTGCAGCAAGACGGTTACAGGGGGGTACGAGCAGTACTTC
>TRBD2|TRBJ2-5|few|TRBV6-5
CASSSGLAGNLQETQYF
TGTGCCAGCAGTTCCGGACTAGCGGGAAACTTGCAAGAGACCCAGTACTTC
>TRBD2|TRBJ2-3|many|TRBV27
CASSLSGLAGGPNTQYF
TGTGCCAGCAGTTTATCGGGACTAGCGGGGGGGCCAAATACGCAGTATTTT
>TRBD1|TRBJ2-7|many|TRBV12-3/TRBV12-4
CASSPDRVGSYEQYF
TGTGCCAGCAGTCCCGACAGGGTTGGGTCCTACGAGCAGTACTTC